This T cell receptor (beta chain) was retrieved from a study of blood T cell repertoires in COVID-19. Study as a whole: Specimens from acute and convalescent COVID-19 originated in the United States, Italy and Spain. PBMCs, B-cell-depleted T cells, or T cells were the source of the cDNA or gDNA that made up the material.

CDR3 size: 15 residues. Germline values: CDR1 SGHRS, CDR2 YFSETQ. Trimming at V came to 2 bases and at J to 0 bases, leaving 1 base not matched to a gene. Methods used by the authors: Counts of nucleated cells, estimated from reference gene primer amplification, were obtained. This table comes from immunoSEQ multiplex PCR, and its TCRdb copy is limited to in-frame clones, with some not included. V, J and clone size are those of that table, while D and trimming were read from the DNA. Of 35,000 to 45,000 clones listed, 88% are singletons. V gene TRBV5-1 combines with J gene TRBJ2-3; TRBD1 agrees at 9 bases. Material for sequencing was peripheral blood. This TCR was sampled from a human donor in a cohort sampled during active COVID-19. The CDR3 nucleotides are TGCGCCAGCAGCTTACAGGGGGCGAGCACAGATACGCAGTATTTT. This encodes CASSLQGASTDTQYF.